The clone carrying this T cell receptor beta chain was seen many times. This sample stems from a study of T-cell memory formation after mild COVID-19. TCR alpha and TCR beta cDNA libraries with sample barcodes and UMIs came from 5'RACE using constant-segment primers. TCRdb fed the 5' RACE reads into MiXCR, producing one record per CDR3 protein. This sample has approximately 400,000 distinct CDR3 sequences; approximately 24% occur once, and the top ten carry around 9%. The CDR3 covers 15 residues. Germline CDR1 and CDR2: SGHKS and YYEKEE (reference sequence). V lost 4 bases to trimming and J lost 3 bases, with 13 bases between them.

The sequencing input was PBMCs or a T cell subset sorted from them (not recorded which). This receptor was identified in an adult woman who had mild COVID-19 (a few samples of this study predate the infection). Cell type and time point are not known. V is TRBV5-5 and J is TRBJ1-4, with D perhaps TRBD1 (5 bases). CDR3 sequence reads: CASSAGGVSNEKLFF. In nucleotides, the CDR3 is TGTGCCAGCAGCGCCGGGGGGGTTTCTAATGAAAAACTGTTTTTT. Full variable domain (rest looked up from reference TRBV5-5 and TRBJ1-4): DAGVTQSPTHLIKTRGQQVTLRCSPISGHKSVSWYQQVLGQGPQFIFQYYEKEERGRGNFPDRFSARQFPNYSSELNVNALLLGDSALYLCASSAGGVSNEKLFFGSGTQLSVL.